Sequencing of this T cell receptor (beta chain) was carried out in a study of T cell responses to AZD1222 COVID-19 vaccine. Study findings and constraints: Seropositive at baseline were only a handful of AZD1222 recipients. Regions 160-218 and 743-854 held dominance among vaccine-associated CD4 TCRs, which spanned spike.

Libraries were prepared by immunoSEQ multiplex PCR; TCRdb keeps only in-frame clonotypes and omits some of them. Of about 130,000 clones listed, approximately 85% are singletons. Note on this clone: Its antigen remains unknown.

With 4 bases removed from V and 2 bases from J, the gap between germline ends came to 11 bases. The CDR3 is made up of 13 amino acids. Germline CDR1 and CDR2: GTSNPN and SVGIG (reference sequence). The TCR was taken from an adult in good health. The starting material was peripheral blood, obtained on day 0 of AZD1222 vaccination. The chain carries TRBV30 and TRBJ1-2; D unresolved. CDR3 in DNA: TGTGCCTGGATTGGATGGGGAAACTATGGCTACACCTTC. Encoded protein: CAWIGWGNYGYTF.